This T cell receptor (beta chain) was documented in a study of blood T cells in healthy people across ages. Study information: In model experiments, template switching was able to capture about one barcoded beta molecule for every two T cells that were present.

This CDR3 contains 17 residues. Germline V lookup: CDR1 SGHDN, CDR2 FVKESK. The use of a sample-barcoded 5' primer and a J-beta primer mix characterized a second PCR of roughly 6 to 11 cycles. Per sample, CDR3-containing paired-end reads numbered at least 2.5 million. TCRdb analysed the 5' RACE reads with MiXCR anew, one entry per CDR3 protein. This sample carries 2 million or so distinct CDR3 sequences, 40% to 55% of them seen once, and the ten largest clones take about 2.1%. This clonotype was seen only once. A read error may be the cause here, since a much bigger clone is one base away. The donors, healthy Caucasians from Russia, were aged about 6 to 95.

The receptor comes from a middle-aged woman in good health. The rearrangement uses TRBV14 and TRBJ2-1, with 11 bases lining up with TRBD2. Sequenced material: blood. This chain's CDR3 is CASSRGLAASSYKEQFF. DNA for the CDR3: TGTGCCAGCAGCCGGGGACTAGCGGCCAGCTCCTACAAGGAGCAGTTCTTC.